This entry concerns a single T cell receptor (beta chain). The antigen is undetermined. The data derive from a study of cytomegalovirus exposure and HLA in healthy donors. The CDR3 is 14 amino acids. CDR1 is MNHNS and CDR2 is SASEGT in the germline V gene. The germline V and J ends were trimmed by 3 bases and 3 bases, with 9 bases remaining between them. It was with 60 Vbeta and 13 Jbeta primers that the PCR ran. The protocol was immunoSEQ multiplex PCR, while the TCRdb copy is restricted to in-frame clones and leaves out a portion. The sample yields 50,000 or so clones, over 65% seen once. General study points: Productive status was seen about 90% or about 30% of the time for most TCR beta V segments in an earlier analysis. The classifier, whose performance was assessed in both the original and validation cohorts, reportedly diagnosed cytomegalovirus status with high specificity and sensitivity. It was 150 to 200 TCR beta chains that were listed as cytomegalovirus-associated. In vitro testing confirmed a few CMV-associated chains as specific for CMV antigens.

Sequenced input: PBMCs. The TCR was taken from a man aged 35 to 55 in good health and CMV-seropositive. The rearrangement uses TRBV6-1 and TRBJ1-5; tentative D call: TRBD1 (6 bases). Here the CDR3 DNA reads TGTGCCAGCAGTGAGGGACATAACAATCAGCCCCAGCATTTT. It codes for CASSEGHNNQPQHF.